This T cell receptor (beta chain) came from a study of Graves' ophthalmopathy and Graves' hyperthyroidism. Study overall: Peripheral blood was gathered at the point of initial diagnosis, before any treatment started.

As the template, RNA transcripts were used to amplify TCR beta CDR3 regions. First-round RT-PCR used HTBI primers; second-round multiplex PCR followed. A single record per CDR3 protein comes from TCRdb applying MiXCR to the multiplex PCR reads. Among 600,000 to 650,000 distinct CDR3 sequences listed, approximately 21% were seen once. Clinical symptoms and serum thyroxine were used for diagnosis; TRAb, thyroid ultrasound and orbital computed tomography were also relied on. With 6 bases removed from V and 0 bases from J, the gap between germline ends came to 15 bases. The CDR3 totals 15 residues. Germline assignment: CDR1 SNHLY and CDR2 FYNNEI.

The sequenced material came from peripheral blood. The sequence derives from a woman younger than 30 with stable Graves' hyperthyroidism. Some clones in this sample may be carry-over from other donors' samples. The gene calls are TRBV2 and TRBJ2-7; D possibly matches TRBD1 or TRBD2 (5 bases each). This CDR3 reads CASRERGFPSYEQYF. The CDR3 nucleotides read TGTGCCAGCAGAGAGAGGGGTTTCCCCTCCTACGAGCAGTACTTC.